This T cell receptor (beta chain) is drawn from a study of cytomegalovirus exposure and HLA in healthy donors. Primers: 60 Vbeta forward and 13 Jbeta reverse. Some clones are missing from TCRdb's copy, which holds only in-frame ones; the method was immunoSEQ multiplex PCR. The table includes 30,000 to 35,000 clones, 84% detected once. The CDR3 contains 13 residues. Trimming removed 4 bases from V and 7 bases from J; junction bases left unmatched: 8. Germline lookup yields CDR1 SGHNT and CDR2 YYREEE (reference sequence). Sequencing was carried out using PBMCs. The sequence was collected from a woman aged 18-35 years in good health and CMV-seronegative. V usage is TRBV5-4 and J usage is TRBJ2-7, with 7 bases that match TRBD1. CDR3 in DNA: TGTGCCAGCAGCCTTGACAGGGATGTTGAGCAGTACTTC. Its translation: CASSLDRDVEQYF.